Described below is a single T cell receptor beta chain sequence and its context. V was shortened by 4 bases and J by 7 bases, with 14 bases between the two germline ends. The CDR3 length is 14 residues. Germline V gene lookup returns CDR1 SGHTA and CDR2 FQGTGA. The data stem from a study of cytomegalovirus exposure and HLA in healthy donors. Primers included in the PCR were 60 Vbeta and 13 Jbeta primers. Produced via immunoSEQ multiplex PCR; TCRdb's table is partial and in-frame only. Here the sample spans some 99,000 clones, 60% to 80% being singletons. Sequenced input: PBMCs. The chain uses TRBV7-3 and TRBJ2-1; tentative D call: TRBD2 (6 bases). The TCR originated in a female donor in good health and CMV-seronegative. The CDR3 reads CASSSTREINEQFF. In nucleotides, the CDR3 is TGTGCCAGCAGCTCCACCCGGGAGATTAATGAGCAGTTCTTC.